This TCR beta chain was profiled in a study of monozygotic twins with inflammatory bowel disease. Each sample's cDNA came from eight separate reactions. Each UMI harboured a 6-nucleotide sample barcode and was appended via template switching. Nested amplification of TCRalpha and TCRbeta cDNA involved two PCRs of about 16 and 10 cycles. TCRdb reprocessed the 5' RACE reads, keeping one entry per CDR3 protein, no DNA. The clone table shows 350,000 to 550,000 distinct CDR3 sequences, with the ten largest holding about 2.3%. The CDR3 extends over 15 amino acids. The germline CDR1 and CDR2 sequences are SGHRS and YFSETQ. T cells were not sorted, and total RNA was isolated straight from whole blood.

The chain recombines TRBV5-1 with TRBJ1-5. The source is a human donor with ulcerative colitis or Crohn's disease, or a healthy co-twin of an affected twin (not recorded which). Sequenced material: blood. CDR3 region: CASSLEGSRSQPQHF.